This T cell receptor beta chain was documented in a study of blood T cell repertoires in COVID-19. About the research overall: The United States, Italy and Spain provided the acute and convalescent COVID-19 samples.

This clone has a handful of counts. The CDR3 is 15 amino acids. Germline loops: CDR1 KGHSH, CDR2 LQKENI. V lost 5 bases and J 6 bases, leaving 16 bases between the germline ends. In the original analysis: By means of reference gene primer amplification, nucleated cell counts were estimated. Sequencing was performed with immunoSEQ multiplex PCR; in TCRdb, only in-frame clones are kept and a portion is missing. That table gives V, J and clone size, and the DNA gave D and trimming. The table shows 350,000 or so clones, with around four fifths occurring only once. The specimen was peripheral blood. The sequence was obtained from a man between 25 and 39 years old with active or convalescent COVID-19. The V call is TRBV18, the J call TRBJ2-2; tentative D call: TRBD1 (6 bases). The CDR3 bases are TGTGCCAGCTCAGAAAGGACAGCCAGCGCCGGGGAGCTGTTTTTT. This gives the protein CASSERTASAGELFF.